The present TCR beta chain was sequenced within a study of tumor-infiltrating lymphocytes in primary liver carcinoma. Study at large: Surgeons treated the primary liver carcinoma of the patients by surgical resection.

Germline values: CDR1 MNHNS, CDR2 SASEGT. The CDR3 is made up of 14 amino acids. Points from the study as a whole: Researchers found tumor-adjacent and tumor-blood pairs overlapped less than tumor region pairs. When set against blood, tumors had a significantly higher top-250-clone fraction (p = 0.039). Bulk, unsorted sampling meant CD4+ and CD8+ repertoires went uncompared.

Total RNA amounting to 500 ng was the source from which TCR beta cDNA was made with a constant-region primer. Employing slightly modified ARM-PCR, three nested multiplex PCR rounds were run, and these gave rise to the TCR beta libraries. Forward primers for TRBV1-TRBV30 and a C-beta reverse primer served the first two PCR rounds, at 10 cycles each. One entry per CDR3 protein, called by TCRdb with MiXCR from the multiplex PCR reads. The sample gives about 200,000 distinct CDR3 sequences, 65% of which show up once; about 7.1% is in the top ten. For blood RNA, unsorted whole blood served as the source, and germline DNA was extracted too. This clonotype was seen a single time. The antigen remains unidentified. This may come from a read error, since a much larger clone is one base off.

This receptor was taken from a woman aged 60-70 years with primary liver carcinoma and hepatitis B virus infection. Sequenced input: peripheral blood. This rearrangement joins TRBV6-1 to TRBJ1-1; D perhaps matches TRBD1 (6 bases). CDR3 sequence (DNA): TGTACCAGCAGGGAAGGACAGCCGCGCACTGAAGCTTTCTTT. Its protein is CTSREGQPRTEAFF.